The 31 T cell receptor beta chains below were found in one sample sequenced in a study of technical replicates of blood from a handful of donors. Generated by immunoSEQ multiplex PCR, the TCRdb table keeps only in-frame clones and is missing some. The data show under 100,000 clones, about 96% seen once. The sequenced sample was T cells isolated from PBMCs. The receptor source for this set is a human donor in good health.

V and J are TRBV27 and TRBJ2-1, with 13 bases aligning to TRBD2. The J segment lost 4 bases and the V segment lost 4 bases, leaving 7 bases of the junction unmatched. The germline V gene encodes CDR1 MNHEY and CDR2 SMNVEV (reference sequence). CDR3 length equals 17 residues. CDR3 sequence: CASSSYELAGGYNEQFF. CDR3 DNA: TGTGCCAGCAGTTCCTATGAACTAGCGGGAGGGTACAATGAGCAGTTCTTC.

The chain combines TRBV11-3 with TRBJ2-7; TRBD1 agrees at 7 bases. The CDR3 has 13 residues. J lost 4 bases, V lost 5 bases, and 5 bases had no gene match. Germline V CDR1 and CDR2: SGHNT, YENEEA. Here the CDR3 reads CASSQDREYEQYF. In DNA, the CDR3 is TGTGCCAGCAGCCAAGACAGGGAATACGAGCAGTACTTC.

The chain combines TRBV5-1 with TRBJ2-1; perhaps TRBD1 as D (6 bases). Germline-derived CDR1 and CDR2 are SGHRS and YFSETQ. CDR3 size: 13 residues. Trimming cost V 4 bases and J 3 bases, with 8 bases left between them. CDR3 loop: CASSRDIYNEQFF. The CDR3 nucleotides read TGCGCCAGCAGCCGGGACATCTACAATGAGCAGTTCTTC.

The V call is TRBV7-2, the J call TRBJ2-3; D remains ambiguous. The CDR3 totals 15 residues. Per germline, CDR1 SGHTA and CDR2 FQGNSA. The ends were cut back, 4 bases at V and 2 bases at J, with 13 bases in the middle. Here the CDR3 DNA reads TGTGCCAGCAGCTCGTTGGAGCTCCTCACAGATACGCAGTATTTT. Its translation: CASSSLELLTDTQYF.

This clone has just a few counts. The chain links TRBV2 to TRBJ1-5; 7 bases are a match to TRBD1. V shed 4 bases and J 5 bases; nucleotides not matched to a gene: 8. The CDR3 is 15 residues long. Germline V lookup: CDR1 SNHLY, CDR2 FYNNEI. CDR3 coding DNA: TGTGCCAGCAGTGTCTGGGCCAGGGGGGATCAGCCCCAGCATTTT. Translated, it gives CASSVWARGDQPQHF.

V usage is TRBV4-1 and J usage is TRBJ1-3, with D uncertain. The CDR3 extends over 17 amino acids. Germline assignment: CDR1 MGHRA and CDR2 YSYEKL. V lost 2 bases, J lost 4 bases, and 18 bases lay in between. The DNA for the CDR3 is TGCGCCAGCAGCCAAAAAGTACCGGGCCCGGGGGGAAACACCATATATTTT. Translating it yields CASSQKVPGPGGNTIYF.

The chain recombines TRBV10-3 with TRBJ2-5, with 8 bases lining up with TRBD2. The CDR3 runs to 16 residues. Trimming at V came to 4 bases and at J to 1 base, leaving 8 bases not matched to a gene. The germline CDR1 and CDR2 sequences are ENHRY and SYGVKD. CDR3 in amino acids: CAISGIAGSPQETQYF. The CDR3 DNA reads as TGTGCCATCAGTGGGATAGCGGGATCCCCCCAAGAGACCCAGTACTTC.

The chain joins TRBV10-3 to TRBJ2-5; maybe TRBD2 (5 bases). CDR3 length: 14 amino acids. Trimming stripped 3 bases from V and 5 bases from J, with 13 bases between. CDR1 is ENHRY, CDR2 SYGVKD, per germline. In nucleotides, the CDR3 is TGTGCCATCAGTGAATGGAGGACGGGGGAGACCCAGTACTTC. As protein: CAISEWRTGETQYF.

This sequence joins TRBV5-4 and TRBJ2-3, with 7 bases that match TRBD2. This CDR3 spans 18 amino acids. Germline loops: CDR1 SGHNT, CDR2 YYREEE (reference sequence). Trimming removed 0 bases from V and 5 bases from J; junction bases left unmatched: 15. In DNA, the CDR3 is TGTGCCAGCAGCTTGGCCGAGTGGAGCGGGACTGCTCGAGATACGCAGTATTTT. Protein: CASSLAEWSGTARDTQYF.

V gene TRBV7-9 combines with J gene TRBJ2-7, with TRBD1 matching over 9 bases. The CDR3 consists of 15 residues. CDR1 is SEHNR, CDR2 FQNEAQ, per germline (reference sequence). After removal of 6 bases from V and 5 bases from J, the junction contained 11 bases not matched to a gene. CDR3 loop: CASSPLQGAMNEQYF. CDR3 bases: TGTGCCAGCAGTCCATTACAGGGGGCGATGAACGAGCAGTACTTC.

This chain connects TRBV19 to TRBJ1-4; TRBD1 is a possible D gene (6 bases). V was clipped by 10 bases and J by 8 bases, with 17 bases between them. The CDR3 has 13 residues. From germline, CDR1 is LNHDA and CDR2 SQIVND (reference sequence). The chain's CDR3 is CATRRGRLEKLFF. The CDR3 nucleotides are TGTGCCACCAGGCGGGGGCGCCTCGAAAAACTGTTTTTT.

The J gene is TRBJ1-1, the V gene TRBV9, with unresolved D. Per the germline V gene, CDR1 is SGDLS and CDR2 is YYNGEE. The CDR3 has 12 amino acids. V lost 4 bases to trimming and J lost 2 bases, with 6 bases between them. CDR3 bases: TGTGCCAGCAGCCCAGGCAACACTGAAGCTTTCTTT. It encodes CASSPGNTEAFF. Full variable domain (missing parts from reference TRBV9 and TRBJ1-1): DSGVTQTPKHLITATGQRVTLRCSPRSGDLSVYWYQQSLDQGLQFLIQYYNGEERAKGNILERFSAQQFPDLHSELNLSSLELGDSALYFCASSPGNTEAFFGQGTRLTVV.

The chain is built from TRBV5-8 and TRBJ1-1, with TRBD1 identical over 8 bases. After removal of 0 bases from V and 3 bases from J, the junction contained 1 base not matched to a gene. CDR3 size: 14 residues. Germline lookup yields CDR1 SGHTS and CDR2 YDEGEE. The CDR3 sequence is CASSLDRGYTEAFF. The CDR3, as DNA: TGTGCCAGCAGCTTGGACAGGGGGTACACTGAAGCTTTCTTT. The full variable domain, completed using reference TRBV5-8 and TRBJ1-1, is EAGVTQSPTHLIKTRGQQATLRCSPISGHTSVYWYQQALGLGLQFLLWYDEGEERNRGNFPPRFSGRQFPNYSSELNVNALELEDSALYLCASSLDRGYTEAFFGQGTRLTVV.

V usage is TRBV28 and J usage is TRBJ1-1; unclear D gene. The CDR3 loop spans 14 amino acids. V was shortened by 2 bases and J by 7 bases, with 14 bases between the two germline ends. Germline CDR1 is MDHEN and CDR2 is SYDVKM. The CDR3 coding sequence is TGTGCCAGCAGTTTAGGATCGGGGTCAGATGAAGCTTTCTTT. It specifies CASSLGSGSDEAFF.

The gene calls are TRBV19 and TRBJ2-2, with 11 bases lining up with TRBD2. Losses at the gene ends were 5 bases for V and 5 bases for J; bases not matched to a gene: 7. The CDR3 loop spans 16 amino acids. CDR1 LNHDA and CDR2 SQIVND come from the germline V gene (reference sequence). CDR3 nucleotides: TGTGCCAGTAGTCCTTTAGCGGGAGGGCCAACCGGGGAGCTGTTTTTT. Translation gives CASSPLAGGPTGELFF.

This sequence joins TRBV18 and TRBJ2-7; 9 bases are shared with TRBD1. This CDR3 comprises 18 residues. V lost 0 bases to trimming and J lost 3 bases; unmatched junction nucleotides: 12. Germline assignment: CDR1 KGHSH and CDR2 LQKENI. CDR3 region: CASSPPYGFRDRDYEQYF. The CDR3 DNA follows: TGTGCCAGCTCACCACCATATGGATTCCGGGACAGGGACTACGAGCAGTACTTC.

The gene calls are TRBV28 and TRBJ2-1; 8 positions agree with TRBD2. The V and J ends lost 8 bases and 9 bases, in that order; junction bases with no gene match: 12. CDR3 length: 14 amino acids. Germline V gives CDR1 MDHEN, CDR2 SYDVKM. The CDR3 DNA sequence: TGTGCCAGCGAGAAATCAGCGGGAGTTTCTGAGCAGTTCTTC. Protein product: CASEKSAGVSEQFF.

This chain connects TRBV7-9 to TRBJ2-5; 7 nucleotides align to TRBD2. The CDR3 spans 16 residues. Germline V lookup: CDR1 SEHNR, CDR2 FQNEAQ (reference sequence). The trim removed 1 base at V and 3 bases at J, leaving 8 bases unmatched. CDR3 DNA sequence: TGTGCCAGCAGCTTAGGATATGTGGCGGGAGAAGAGACCCAGTACTTC. It translates to CASSLGYVAGEETQYF.

The chain has TRBV19 and TRBJ2-7, with D tentatively TRBD2 (5 bases). Germline V gene data show CDR1 as LNHDA and CDR2 as SQIVND (reference sequence). The CDR3 length is 13 residues. The germline V and J ends were trimmed by 2 bases and 6 bases, with 11 bases remaining between them. CDR3: CASSISDRGEQYF. In nucleotides, the CDR3 is TGTGCCAGTAGTATAAGCGACCGGGGCGAGCAGTACTTC.

This chain joins TRBV28 and TRBJ1-5; 9 bases agree with TRBD1. Germline CDR1 reads MDHEN; CDR2 reads SYDVKM. This CDR3 is built from 13 residues. The junction had 1 base not matched to a gene; V was cut back by 5 bases and J by 5 bases. The CDR3 DNA follows: TGTGCCAGCAGTAGGACAGGGGATCAGCCCCAGCATTTT. This sequence encodes CASSRTGDQPQHF.

This clone has just a few counts. The chain is built from TRBV9 and TRBJ1-3, with D perhaps TRBD1 (6 bases). Germline CDR1 and CDR2: SGDLS and YYNGEE. The CDR3 totals 14 residues. Between the trimmed V and J ends, which lost 1 base and 4 bases, there was a span of 9 bases. CDR3 coding DNA: TGTGCCAGCAGCGTAACAGGGCACGGAAACACCATATATTTT. The encoded protein is CASSVTGHGNTIYF.

The chain carries TRBV4-2 and TRBJ1-5; weak D call: TRBD1 (5 bases). V lost 0 bases, J lost 6 bases, and 12 bases lay in between. In germline, CDR1 is LGHNA, CDR2 YNFKEQ. The CDR3 has 15 residues. The CDR3 here is CASSQDGRASQPQHF. The CDR3 DNA sequence: TGTGCCAGCAGCCAAGATGGCAGGGCCAGTCAGCCCCAGCATTTT.

V and J are TRBV13 and TRBJ2-5; 8 bases line up with TRBD1. The CDR3 is made up of 17 amino acids. Trimming at V came to 1 base and at J to 7 bases, leaving 14 bases not matched to a gene. The germline V gene encodes CDR1 PRHDT and CDR2 FYEKMQ (reference sequence). CDR3 region: CASSLEFLGQDSGTQYF. The CDR3, as DNA: TGTGCCAGCAGCTTAGAGTTTTTGGGACAGGATTCTGGGACCCAGTACTTC.

The gene calls are TRBV29-1 and TRBJ1-2, with 9 bases identical to TRBD1. The germline V gene has CDR1 SQVTM and CDR2 ANQGSEA. The CDR3 is made up of 16 amino acids. The trim removed 6 bases at V and 8 bases at J, leaving 19 bases unmatched. CDR3 in DNA: TGCAGCGTGCTTGGCCCTAGGACAGGGGCAAGGGAAGGCTACACCTTC. Amino acids: CSVLGPRTGAREGYTF.

The chain carries TRBV7-2 and TRBJ2-3; D unclear. This CDR3 has 13 residues. V lost 5 bases and J 0 bases, leaving 6 bases between the germline ends. Germline CDR1 reads SGHTA; CDR2 reads FQGNSA. The CDR3 DNA reads TGTGCCAGCAGCCCAGTGAGCACAGATACGCAGTATTTT. Translated, it gives CASSPVSTDTQYF.

This clone was recorded once. The chain carries TRBV14 and TRBJ1-2; D unclear. Germline CDR1 is SGHDN and CDR2 is FVKESK. V was shortened by 0 bases and J by 3 bases, with 8 bases between the two germline ends. The CDR3 spans 14 residues. The CDR3 reads CASSQDSDYYGYTF. As DNA, the CDR3 is TGTGCCAGCAGCCAAGACTCAGACTACTATGGCTACACCTTC.

This chain links TRBV6-5 with TRBJ2-2; TRBD2 might be the D (6 bases). CDR1 is MNHEY, CDR2 SVGAGI, per germline. With 4 bases removed from V and 5 bases from J, the gap between germline ends came to 8 bases. The CDR3 spans 13 residues. CDR3 sequence (DNA): TGTGCCAGCAGTTGGAGGGAAACCGGGGAGCTGTTTTTT. Translating it yields CASSWRETGELFF.

The genes are TRBV5-5 and TRBJ1-4, with 7 bases that match TRBD1. Trimming removed 0 bases from V and 3 bases from J; junction bases left unmatched: 8. Per the germline V gene, CDR1 is SGHKS and CDR2 is YYEKEE (reference sequence). The CDR3 extends over 17 amino acids. CDR3 sequence: CASSLDRGRASNEKLFF. As DNA, the CDR3 is TGTGCCAGCAGCTTGGACAGGGGAAGAGCGTCTAATGAAAAACTGTTTTTT.

V and J are TRBV19 and TRBJ2-7; D is perhaps TRBD2 (6 bases). The V and J ends lost 1 base and 0 bases respectively, with 7 bases between them. This CDR3 contains 14 residues. Germline V gene data show CDR1 as LNHDA and CDR2 as SQIVND (reference sequence). CDR3 region: CASSIVGSSYEQYF. In nucleotides, the CDR3 is TGTGCCAGTAGTATAGTCGGGAGCTCCTACGAGCAGTACTTC.

The chain carries TRBV19 and TRBJ1-1, with TRBD1 as a possible D gene (6 bases). Germline assignment: CDR1 LNHDA and CDR2 SQIVND (reference sequence). This CDR3 spans 13 amino acids. V was pared by 7 bases and J by 6 bases, with 15 bases between. In nucleotides, the CDR3 is TGTGCCAGTACGAAACAGGGAGACCCTGAAGCTTTCTTT. Translation: CASTKQGDPEAFF.

This chain connects TRBV28 to TRBJ1-4, with D uncertain. The CDR3 length is 12 residues. Trimming shortened V by 1 base and J by 6 bases, and 3 bases separated the two germline ends. Germline CDR1 and CDR2: MDHEN and SYDVKM. Here the CDR3 DNA reads TGTGCCAGCAGTTTATTAGATGAAAAACTGTTTTTT. As protein: CASSLLDEKLFF.